The present entry profiles one T cell receptor (beta chain) with its context. Its matching antigen is unknown. The data stem from a study of CD8 T cells in Susac syndrome. Across the whole study: The sequenced Susac syndrome patients comprised five or six with active disease and about eight in remission. Treatment at blood withdrawal was none, corticosteroids, or intravenous immunoglobulin alone in Susac syndrome patients.

Germline V lookup: CDR1 SGHDN, CDR2 FVKESK. The CDR3 loop spans 14 amino acids. Trimming shortened V by 4 bases and J by 1 base, and 10 bases separated the two germline ends. The study's findings and limits: Clonal expansion was not seen in any Susac syndrome CD4+ T cell repertoire.

cDNA came from approximately 0.5 to 1 ug RNA primed by random hexamers. An immunoSEQ multiplex PCR amplified TCR beta CDR3 over 54 Vbeta and 13 Jbeta. TCRdb reanalysed the immunoSEQ multiplex PCR reads using MiXCR and keeps one entry per CDR3 protein. The top ten clones hold about 0.52% of a sample with about 77,000 distinct CDR3 sequences, 85% to 95% of them seen once. The TCR was taken from a human donor with Susac syndrome. This chain uses TRBV14 with TRBJ1-1, with D unclear. Sequenced: CD4+ T cells from PBMCs. The CDR3 bases are TGTGCCAGCAGCCGCGCCGGCACGAACACTGAAGCTTTCTTT. This sequence encodes CASSRAGTNTEAFF.